This is a list of T cell receptor beta chains from one sample in a study of long-term antiretroviral therapy in people with HIV. Using immunoSEQ multiplex PCR, the repertoire was profiled, and TCRdb retains in-frame clones only, with some absent. Of tens of thousands of clones in the sample, around four fifths are singletons; the top ten hold about 10%. The sample here was unsorted PBMCs, taken 1.1 years before starting antiretroviral therapy. Receptors were obtained from a woman in her forties with HIV. Each CDR3 is given with its conserved first and last residue. A D gene is named only where the DNA matches it firmly.

J: TRBJ1-1; D: NA; length: 13; V: TRBV5-6; CDR3: CASSFSGMAEAFF; DNA: TGTGCCAGCAGCTTTTCAGGGATGGCTGAAGCTTTCTTT
J: TRBJ2-7; D: NA; length: 13; V: TRBV6-1; CDR3: CAIRDRISYEQYF; DNA: TGTGCCATCCGGGACCGCATCTCCTACGAGCAGTACTTC
J: TRBJ2-5; D: NA; length: 11; V: TRBV29-1; CDR3: CSVEMGETQYF; DNA: TGCAGCGTTGAAATGGGGGAGACCCAGTACTTC
J: TRBJ2-3; D: TRBD2; length: 17; V: TRBV5-4; CDR3: CASSLLSGGFYTDTQYF; DNA: TGTGCCAGCAGCTTGCTAAGCGGGGGCTTTTACACAGATACGCAGTATTTT
J: TRBJ1-2; D: NA; length: 15; V: TRBV5-6; CDR3: CASSLGGRDSYGYTF; DNA: TGTGCCAGCAGCTTGGGGGGGAGAGACAGCTATGGCTACACCTTC
J: TRBJ1-5; D: NA; length: 16; V: TRBV30; CDR3: CAWSARTGLSNQPQHF; DNA: TGTGCCTGGAGTGCACGCACAGGGTTGAGCAATCAGCCCCAGCATTTT
J: TRBJ1-1; D: NA; length: 13; V: TRBV27; CDR3: CASSPYMNTEAFF; DNA: TGTGCCAGCAGCCCCTACATGAACACTGAAGCTTTCTTT
J: TRBJ2-7; D: NA; length: 14; V: TRBV5-6; CDR3: CASSLTPSSYEQYF; DNA: TGTGCCAGCAGCTTGACACCGAGCTCCTACGAGCAGTACTTC
J: TRBJ2-7; D: NA; length: 15; V: TRBV7-9; CDR3: CASSHTVGSSYEQYF; DNA: TGTGCCAGCAGCCATACGGTCGGGAGCTCCTACGAGCAGTACTTC
J: TRBJ1-1; D: NA; length: 15; V: TRBV5-1; CDR3: CASSLEGGVNTEAFF; DNA: TGCGCCAGCAGCTTGGAAGGAGGTGTGAACACTGAAGCTTTCTTT